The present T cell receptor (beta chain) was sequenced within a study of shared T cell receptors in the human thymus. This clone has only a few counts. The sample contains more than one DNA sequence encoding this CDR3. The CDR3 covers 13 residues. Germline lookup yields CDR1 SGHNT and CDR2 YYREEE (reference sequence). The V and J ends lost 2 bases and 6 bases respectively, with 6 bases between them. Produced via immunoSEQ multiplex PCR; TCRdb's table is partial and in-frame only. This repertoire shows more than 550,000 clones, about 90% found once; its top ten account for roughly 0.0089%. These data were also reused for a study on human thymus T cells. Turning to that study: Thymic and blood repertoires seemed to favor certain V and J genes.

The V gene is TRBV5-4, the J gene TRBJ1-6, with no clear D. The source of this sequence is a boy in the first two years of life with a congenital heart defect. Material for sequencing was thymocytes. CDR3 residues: CASSFNSNSPLHF. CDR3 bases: TGTGCCAGCAGCTTCAACAGTAATTCACCCCTCCACTTT.